The 15 T cell receptor beta chains below were found in one sample sequenced in a study of human T cells and chemical hapten exposure (dated by TCRdb to the early 2020s). The time point label on this specimen signifies: pre-sensitization, week 0. The treatment or condition tag for this specimen amounts to: therapeutic diphenylcyclopropenone sensitization with weekly scalp DPC. The library was generated by RACE. The data were produced on a NextSeq 500. TCRdb reran the public reads through fastp at Q25 and MiXCR, keeping productive beta chains. Every CDR3 protein is listed once, alongside the most common genes and DNA of its rows. A total of roughly 60,000 distinct CDR3 sequences appear in this sample, around 7% of them only once. The top ten constitute over 1.5% of the sample. Sample: whole blood, taken in connection with sensitization to the hapten diphenylcyclopropenone (DPC). All receptors come from a woman aged 25 to 39 with alopecia areata. Some clones in this sample may be carry-over from other donors' samples.

At least ten counts were recorded for this clonotype. The chain couples TRBV3-1 to TRBJ2-7; 7 bases are a match to TRBD1. J lost 2 bases, V lost 5 bases, and 9 bases had no gene match. CDR1 and CDR2 from the germline V gene are LGHDT and YNNKEL (reference sequence). The CDR3 spans 15 residues. The CDR3 is CASSTDRARTYEQYF. CDR3 DNA sequence: TGTGCCAGCAGCACTGACAGGGCTCGGACCTACGAGCAGTACTTC.

This clonotype was recorded at least ten times. V and J are TRBV7-2 and TRBJ2-3, with 9 bases that match TRBD2. With V trimmed by 3 bases and J by 1 base, 11 bases remained unmatched. CDR3 length: 18 residues. Germline V CDR1 and CDR2: SGHTA, FQGNSA. The CDR3 reads CASSFRFSGGWRTDTQYF. The CDR3, as DNA: TGTGCCAGCAGCTTCAGGTTTAGCGGGGGATGGCGCACAGATACGCAGTATTTT.

This chain joins TRBV5-1 and TRBJ2-7, with 9 bases fitting TRBD1. Trimming removed 5 bases from V and 2 bases from J; junction bases left unmatched: 8. The CDR3 loop spans 15 amino acids. CDR1 is SGHRS and CDR2 is YFSETQ in the germline V gene. CDR3 protein: CASSPRQGDPYEQYF. The CDR3 region has the DNA TGCGCCAGCAGTCCTCGACAGGGGGATCCCTACGAGCAGTACTTC.

This clonotype was detected ten times or more. The chain links TRBV18 to TRBJ2-7; D might be TRBD1 (5 bases). Trimming took off 3 bases at V and 5 bases at J, with 17 bases between the two ends. The CDR3 is made up of 15 amino acids. The germline gives CDR1 KGHSH, CDR2 LQKENI. The CDR3 is CASSPMQGFRNEQYF. In DNA form, the CDR3 reads TGTGCCAGCTCACCGATGCAGGGCTTTCGCAACGAGCAGTACTTC. Variable domain in full (rest from reference TRBV18 and TRBJ2-7): NAGVMQNPRHLVRRRGQEARLRCSPMKGHSHVYWYRQLPEEGLKFMVYLQKENIIDESGMPKERFSAEFPKEGPSILRIQQVVRGDSAAYFCASSPMQGFRNEQYFGPGTRLTVT.

Note on this clonotype: A much larger clone sits a single nucleotide away, making a read error possible. Given the absence of the conserved phenylalanine or tryptophan at the CDR3 end, a read error is likely. The chain carries TRBV19 and TRBJ1-4, with D tentatively TRBD1 (5 bases). Trimming stripped 5 bases from V and 6 bases from J, with 16 bases between. This CDR3 has 15 residues. In germline, CDR1 is LNHDA, CDR2 SQIVND (reference sequence). The CDR3 nucleotides read TGTGCCAGTAGTCCCTTGGGGGAACACGATGAAAAACTGTTTATT. Translated: CASSPLGEHDEKLFI.

This clonotype was seen a few times. The rearrangement joins TRBV6-5 to TRBJ1-6; D not resolved. Per the germline V gene, CDR1 is MNHEY and CDR2 is SVGAGI. The CDR3 extends over 15 amino acids. V dropped 0 bases and J dropped 8 bases, with 11 bases sitting between them. The CDR3 bases are TGTGCCAGCAGTTACTCGGTCGTAGGCGATTCACCCCTCCACTTT. Translation: CASSYSVVGDSPLHF.

This clonotype was detected many times. The V and J genes are TRBV29-1 and TRBJ2-3; D gene unclear. CDR3 length: 11 amino acids. Germline CDR1 and CDR2: SQVTM and ANQGSEA. CDR3 region: CSLQIADTQYF. DNA for the CDR3: TGCAGTCTCCAGATTGCAGATACGCAGTATTTT.

This clonotype was found many times. The rearrangement uses TRBV12-3 or TRBV12-4 and TRBJ2-2, with D hard to call. This CDR3 is 15 amino acids long. Deletions cut 3 bases from V and 6 bases from J, with 14 bases between. The CDR3 here is CASSFKQGLPGELFF. CDR3 in DNA: TGTGCCAGCAGTTTCAAGCAAGGTTTGCCCGGGGAGCTGTTTTTT.

This clonotype was found many times. The rearrangement links TRBV27 to TRBJ1-1, with a possible D match to TRBD1 (5 bases). The CDR3 is made up of 13 amino acids. From germline, CDR1 is MNHEY and CDR2 SMNVEV (reference sequence). Trimming left V 6 bases short and J 5 bases short, with 13 bases between. CDR3 protein: CASSYGGRTEAFF. CDR3 nucleotides: TGTGCCAGCAGCTACGGGGGAAGGACTGAAGCTTTCTTT.

This clonotype was counted ten times or more. This chain uses TRBV20-1 with TRBJ1-2; D ambiguous. Trimming cost V 4 bases and J 2 bases, with 14 bases left between them. Looked up from germline, CDR1 is DFQATT and CDR2 is SNEGSKA (reference sequence). The CDR3 spans 14 residues. CDR3 sequence: CSATRGLLNYGYTF. The CDR3, as DNA: TGCAGTGCTACGCGCGGATTGCTAAACTATGGCTACACCTTC.

A note on this clonotype: A clone one base away is much larger, so this may be a read error. The chain carries TRBV19 and TRBJ2-7; D is unresolved. Germline CDR1 reads LNHDA; CDR2 reads SQIVND (reference sequence). The V and J ends lost 5 bases and 6 bases respectively, with 14 bases between them. The CDR3 sequence is 13 residues long. Here the CDR3 reads CASSDIGNSEQYF. Written as DNA, the CDR3 is TGTGCCAGTAGTGATATAGGGAACTCCGAGCAGTACTTC.

The chain uses TRBV7-2 and TRBJ1-4; D is perhaps TRBD1 (6 bases). Trimming pared 5 bases from V and 4 bases from J, leaving 17 bases between. This CDR3 is built from 16 residues. Germline CDR1 and CDR2: SGHTA and FQGNSA. In nucleotides, the CDR3 is TGTGCCAGCAGCCGTTACCGACAGGCGATTAATGAAAAACTGTTTTTT. This sequence encodes CASSRYRQAINEKLFF.

This clonotype was seen a handful of times. The chain carries TRBV11-2 and TRBJ1-4; D is perhaps TRBD1 (5 bases). Germline loops: CDR1 SGHAT, CDR2 FQNNGV. There are 14 residues in the CDR3. V dropped 1 base and J dropped 9 bases, with 12 bases sitting between them. CDR3 loop: CASSLVLGDQKLFF. CDR3 DNA: TGTGCCAGCAGCTTAGTGTTGGGGGACCAAAAACTGTTTTTT.

This clonotype appeared many times. V is TRBV12-3 or TRBV12-4 and J is TRBJ1-5; no definite D call. Trimming cost V 3 bases and J 5 bases, with 20 bases left between them. The CDR3 loop spans 17 amino acids. CDR3: CASSFRRGSGMDQPQHF. CDR3 DNA: TGTGCCAGCAGTTTTCGACGGGGTAGTGGTATGGATCAGCCCCAGCATTTT.

In this sample, this clonotype turned up a few times. The CDR3 region has the DNA TGTGCCAGCAGCTTAATTCCTTCTCAGCCCCAGCATTTT. This encodes CASSLIPSQPQHF. The rearrangement uses TRBV7-9 and TRBJ1-5; no clear D gene. The V gene lost 2 bases and the J gene lost 6 bases, with 8 bases spanning the gap. This CDR3 comprises 13 residues. Germline CDR1 reads SEHNR; CDR2 reads FQNEAQ (reference sequence). Supplemented by reference TRBV7-9 and TRBJ1-5, the full variable domain reads DTGVSQNPRHKITKRGQNVTFRCDPISEHNRLYWYRQTLGQGPEFLTYFQNEAQLEKSRLLSDRFSAERPKGSFSTLEIQRTEQGDSAMYLCASSLIPSQPQHFGDGTRLSIL.